The text below deals with one T cell receptor beta chain. Its specificity is not known. These data come from a study of blood T cells in healthy people across ages. The CDR3 is 16 residues long. Germline V CDR1 and CDR2: LGHDT, YNNKEL (reference sequence). V was pared by 0 bases and J by 2 bases, with 14 bases between. Primed by a sample-barcoded 5' primer and a J-beta primer mix, a second PCR proceeded for about 7 to 12 cycles. TCRdb re-called the 5' RACE reads with MiXCR, one entry per CDR3 protein. The table shows about 1 million distinct CDR3 sequences, with more than 35% occurring only once. Study-level points and caveats: Roughly linear declines in TCR beta diversity per million T cells occurred with age.

This TCR was recovered from a woman aged 60-75 years in good health. The material sequenced was blood. The chain has TRBV3-1 and TRBJ2-7, with D unresolved. The CDR3 spells CASSQELRGHTYEQYF. The CDR3 nucleotides read TGTGCCAGCAGCCAAGAGCTTAGAGGCCACACCTACGAGCAGTACTTC.